This TCR beta chain was recovered during a study of cytomegalovirus exposure and HLA in healthy donors. Both 60 Vbeta primers and 13 Jbeta primers went into the PCR. TCRdb's table, derived via immunoSEQ multiplex PCR, lists solely in-frame clones and lacks some. The table records 150,000 to 200,000 clones, roughly 13% of them present only once. Study findings and constraints: Specificity of three CMV-associated chains for CMV antigens was verified in vitro.

Trimming took 4 bases from V and 10 from J, leaving 9 bases between them. The CDR3 totals 12 residues. CDR1 is SGHNT, CDR2 YYREEE, per germline (reference sequence). This clone was found a few times. Antigen: not known. The receptor was derived from a man aged 50 or older in good health and CMV-seropositive. Sequencing used PBMCs. This chain connects TRBV5-4 to TRBJ1-6; D is ambiguous. The CDR3 reads CASSTPGSPLHF. Here the CDR3 DNA reads TGTGCCAGCAGCACGCCAGGATCACCCCTCCACTTT. Full variable domain (rest looked up from reference TRBV5-4 and TRBJ1-6): ETGVTQSPTHLIKTRGQQVTLRCSSQSGHNTVSWYQQALGQGPQFIFQYYREEENGRGNFPPRFSGLQFPNYSSELNVNALELDDSALYLCASSTPGSPLHFGNGTRLTVT.